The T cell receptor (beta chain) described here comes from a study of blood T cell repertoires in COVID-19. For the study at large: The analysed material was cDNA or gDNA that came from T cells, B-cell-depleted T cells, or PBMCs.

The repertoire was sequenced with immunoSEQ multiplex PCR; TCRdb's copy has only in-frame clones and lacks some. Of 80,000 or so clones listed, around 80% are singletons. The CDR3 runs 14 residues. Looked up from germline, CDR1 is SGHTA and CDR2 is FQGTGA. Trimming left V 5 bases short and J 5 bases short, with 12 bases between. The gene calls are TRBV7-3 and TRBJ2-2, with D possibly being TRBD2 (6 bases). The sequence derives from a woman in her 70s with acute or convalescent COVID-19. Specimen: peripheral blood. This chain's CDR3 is CASSNGGGTGELFF. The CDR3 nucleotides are TGTGCCAGCAGCAATGGGGGAGGTACCGGGGAGCTGTTTTTT.